The rows below give T cell receptor beta chains drawn from one sample of a study of response to subunit inactivated influenza vaccine. TCRdb called the RT-PCR reads again in MiXCR, with one record for every CDR3 protein. Altogether roughly 150,000 distinct CDR3 sequences are present, around 9.9% being singletons, with the ten largest covering roughly 12%. The sequencing used non-naive T cells sorted from PBMCs, collected roughly 46 days after vaccination. The receptor set was obtained from a middle-aged man who received an inactivated influenza vaccine. The CDR3 runs from the conserved cysteine through the conserved F or W. The D gene is left open where the match is weak. Clone size is stated in some rows and not others, as once, few, many or a class when expanded.

d_call: NA; j_call: TRBJ2-3; v_call: TRBV14; clone_size: NA; cdr3_nt: TGTGCCAGCAGTCAGCTTCCCCCTCCTAATACGCAGTATTTT; cdr3_aa: CASSQLPPPNTQYF
d_call: TRBD2; j_call: TRBJ2-1; v_call: TRBV18; clone_size: NA; cdr3_nt: TGTGCCAGCTCACCACCGGGGACTAGCGACCATGAGCAGTTCTTC; cdr3_aa: CASSPPGTSDHEQFF
d_call: NA; j_call: TRBJ1-3; v_call: TRBV5-6; clone_size: NA; cdr3_nt: TGTGCCAGCAGCTTGATCGGTGGCACCATATATTTT; cdr3_aa: CASSLIGGTIYF
d_call: NA; j_call: TRBJ1-5; v_call: TRBV6-2/TRBV6-3; clone_size: many; cdr3_nt: TGTGCCAGCAGTTACTCGCAGGCCAGGTACGATCAGCCCCAGCATTTT; cdr3_aa: CASSYSQARYDQPQHF
d_call: TRBD2; j_call: TRBJ2-7; v_call: TRBV20-1; clone_size: NA; cdr3_nt: TGCAGTGCTAGAGATGTTCTAGCGGGGTCCTACGAGCAGTACTTC; cdr3_aa: CSARDVLAGSYEQYF
d_call: TRBD2; j_call: TRBJ2-7; v_call: TRBV7-2; clone_size: NA; cdr3_nt: TGTGCCAGCAGCTGGGGGGGAGTCGGGAGGGGATTCTACGAGCAGTACTTC; cdr3_aa: CASSWGGVGRGFYEQYF
d_call: NA; j_call: TRBJ2-2; v_call: TRBV4-3; clone_size: NA; cdr3_nt: TGCGCCAGCAGCCAAGAGAGAGCGCCTATCACCGGGGAGCTGTTTTTT; cdr3_aa: CASSQERAPITGELFF
d_call: NA; j_call: TRBJ1-1; v_call: TRBV5-1; clone_size: few; cdr3_nt: TGCGCCAGCAGCCTCCGGTCGGGGAGAGACATGAACACTGAAGCTTTCTTT; cdr3_aa: CASSLRSGRDMNTEAFF
d_call: NA; j_call: TRBJ1-5; v_call: TRBV6-2/TRBV6-3; clone_size: NA; cdr3_nt: TGTGCCAGCAGTCCACAGGGAGGCAATCAGCCCCAGCATTTT; cdr3_aa: CASSPQGGNQPQHF
d_call: NA; j_call: TRBJ1-3; v_call: TRBV2; clone_size: few; cdr3_nt: TGTGCCAGCAGTGGGGGACAACAACGCTCGGGAAACACCATATATTTT; cdr3_aa: CASSGGQQRSGNTIYF
d_call: NA; j_call: TRBJ2-3; v_call: TRBV2; clone_size: few; cdr3_nt: TGTGCCAGCAGTGAAGCTCATTCTACAGATACGCAGTATTTT; cdr3_aa: CASSEAHSTDTQYF
d_call: TRBD2; j_call: TRBJ2-1; v_call: TRBV4-3; clone_size: many; cdr3_nt: TGCGCCAGCAGCCAAGTCCAAGCGGGAGGGCTGGATGAGCAGTTCTTC; cdr3_aa: CASSQVQAGGLDEQFF
d_call: NA; j_call: TRBJ1-5; v_call: TRBV7-2; clone_size: NA; cdr3_nt: TGTGCCAGCAGCTTAGCACGGGTTTATGAGCCCCAGCATTTT; cdr3_aa: CASSLARVYEPQHF
d_call: NA; j_call: TRBJ1-5; v_call: TRBV12-3/TRBV12-4; clone_size: NA; cdr3_nt: TGTGCCAGCAGTTTAGGCAGCTATAGCAATCAGCCCCAGCATTTT; cdr3_aa: CASSLGSYSNQPQHF
d_call: NA; j_call: TRBJ1-2; v_call: TRBV2; clone_size: NA; cdr3_nt: TGTGCCAGCACTCGGGACAATGCTAACTATGGCTACACCTTC; cdr3_aa: CASTRDNANYGYTF
d_call: NA; j_call: TRBJ2-4; v_call: TRBV10-3; clone_size: NA; cdr3_nt: TGTGCCATTGGGGACCTAAACATTCAGTACTTC; cdr3_aa: CAIGDLNIQYF
d_call: NA; j_call: TRBJ2-2; v_call: TRBV6-1; clone_size: NA; cdr3_nt: TGTGCCAGCAGTGAGGCCTTTGGTCGGTTCGGGGAGCTGTTTTTT; cdr3_aa: CASSEAFGRFGELFF
d_call: NA; j_call: TRBJ1-5; v_call: TRBV19; clone_size: few; cdr3_nt: TGTGCCAGTACGAGGGGCAATCAGCCCCAGCATTTT; cdr3_aa: CASTRGNQPQHF
d_call: NA; j_call: TRBJ1-2; v_call: TRBV7-9; clone_size: few; cdr3_nt: TGTGCCAGCAGCCCCGACACGAGGGCTGGCTACACCTTC; cdr3_aa: CASSPDTRAGYTF
d_call: TRBD1; j_call: TRBJ1-2; v_call: TRBV12-3/TRBV12-4; clone_size: NA; cdr3_nt: TGTGCCAGCAGTTTATTGGCAGGGGGGAACTATGGCTACACCTTC; cdr3_aa: CASSLLAGGNYGYTF
d_call: NA; j_call: TRBJ1-1; v_call: TRBV7-2; clone_size: few; cdr3_nt: TGTGCCAGCAGCTTAGGAACGGAGAACACTGAAGCTTTCTTT; cdr3_aa: CASSLGTENTEAFF
d_call: TRBD1; j_call: TRBJ1-2; v_call: TRBV7-2; clone_size: few; cdr3_nt: TGTGCCAGCAGCTTACAGACAGGGGAGAAATATGGCTACACCTTC; cdr3_aa: CASSLQTGEKYGYTF
d_call: TRBD1; j_call: TRBJ2-1; v_call: TRBV12-3/TRBV12-4; clone_size: NA; cdr3_nt: TGTGCCAGCAGTACCCGAGGGACAGGGGGGAGGCGGAGGTCCTACAATGAGCAGTTCTTC; cdr3_aa: CASSTRGTGGRRRSYNEQFF
d_call: TRBD1; j_call: TRBJ2-7; v_call: TRBV6-1; clone_size: NA; cdr3_nt: TGTGCCACCACCGGTGACAGGGCTCCCGGTGAGCAGTACTTC; cdr3_aa: CATTGDRAPGEQYF
d_call: TRBD1; j_call: TRBJ2-7; v_call: TRBV29-1; clone_size: many; cdr3_nt: TGCAGCGTGGGACAGGGGGCCTACGAGCAGTACTTC; cdr3_aa: CSVGQGAYEQYF
d_call: NA; j_call: TRBJ2-7; v_call: TRBV30; clone_size: NA; cdr3_nt: TGTGCCTGGAGTCTCTTATACGAGCAGTACTTC; cdr3_aa: CAWSLLYEQYF
d_call: NA; j_call: TRBJ1-5; v_call: TRBV12-3/TRBV12-4; clone_size: NA; cdr3_nt: TGTGCCAGCAGTTTAATGGGAGGAGGGAGCGGGCAGCCCCAGCATTTT; cdr3_aa: CASSLMGGGSGQPQHF
d_call: NA; j_call: TRBJ2-5; v_call: TRBV14; clone_size: many; cdr3_nt: TGTGCCAGCAGCCAAGATCCCGGGAGTCGAAAGACCCAGTACTTC; cdr3_aa: CASSQDPGSRKTQYF
d_call: TRBD2; j_call: TRBJ2-1; v_call: TRBV10-1; clone_size: NA; cdr3_nt: TGCGCCAGCAGTGGTGTGGCGGGGGGGGCCAATGAGCAGTTCTTC; cdr3_aa: CASSGVAGGANEQFF
d_call: TRBD2; j_call: TRBJ2-7; v_call: TRBV20-1; clone_size: many; cdr3_nt: TGCAGTGCTGAGTCCGGGACTAGCGGGATCTACGAGCAGTACTTC; cdr3_aa: CSAESGTSGIYEQYF
d_call: NA; j_call: TRBJ2-1; v_call: TRBV4-3; clone_size: few; cdr3_nt: TGCGCCAGCAGCCAAGATGAAGGCGGGGGCCCGAATGAGCAGTTCTTC; cdr3_aa: CASSQDEGGGPNEQFF
d_call: NA; j_call: TRBJ2-7; v_call: TRBV4-3; clone_size: many; cdr3_nt: TGCGCCAGCAGCCAAGAAGAACAAAGATGGGGAGAAGCTTCCTACGAGCAGTACTTC; cdr3_aa: CASSQEEQRWGEASYEQYF
d_call: TRBD1; j_call: TRBJ1-2; v_call: TRBV28; clone_size: few; cdr3_nt: TGTGCCAGCAGTACCCCGGGACAGGGGGCTTTTGGCTACACCTTC; cdr3_aa: CASSTPGQGAFGYTF
d_call: NA; j_call: TRBJ2-7; v_call: TRBV7-2; clone_size: many; cdr3_nt: TGTGCCAGCAGCTTAAACAGGCAGTACGAGCAGTACTTC; cdr3_aa: CASSLNRQYEQYF
d_call: TRBD2; j_call: TRBJ2-5; v_call: TRBV20-1; clone_size: NA; cdr3_nt: TGCAGTGCTAGACTGGCTGGGGGGGTAGAGACCCAGTACTTC; cdr3_aa: CSARLAGGVETQYF
d_call: TRBD2; j_call: TRBJ2-7; v_call: TRBV4-1; clone_size: few; cdr3_nt: TGCGCCAGCAGCCAAGTGGCGGGAGAGGTCCACGAGCAGTACTTC; cdr3_aa: CASSQVAGEVHEQYF
d_call: TRBD1; j_call: TRBJ1-6; v_call: TRBV6-1; clone_size: NA; cdr3_nt: TGTGCCAGCGGGAGACAGGGTCATAATTCACCCCTCCACTTT; cdr3_aa: CASGRQGHNSPLHF